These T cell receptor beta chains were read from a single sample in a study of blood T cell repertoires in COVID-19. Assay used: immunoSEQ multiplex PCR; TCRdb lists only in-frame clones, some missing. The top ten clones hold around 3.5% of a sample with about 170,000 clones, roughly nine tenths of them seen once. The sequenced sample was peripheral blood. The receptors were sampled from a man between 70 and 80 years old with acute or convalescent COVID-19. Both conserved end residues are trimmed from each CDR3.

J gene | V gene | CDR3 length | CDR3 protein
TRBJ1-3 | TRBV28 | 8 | ASWANTIY
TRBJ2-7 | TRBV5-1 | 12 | ASSLGQVYDEQY
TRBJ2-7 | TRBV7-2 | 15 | ASSLGPAGGGKDEQY
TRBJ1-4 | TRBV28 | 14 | ASSPLGGQINEKLF
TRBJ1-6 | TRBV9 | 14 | ASSVSTGRSYSPLH
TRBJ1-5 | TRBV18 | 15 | ASSHRDRKSKGQPQH
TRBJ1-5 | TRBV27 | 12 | ASAPGSGSQPQH
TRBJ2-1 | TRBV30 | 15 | AWNGHLLAPRYNEQF
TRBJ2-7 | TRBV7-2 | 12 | ASRKTGTPYEQY
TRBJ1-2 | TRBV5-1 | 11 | ASSLGTNYGYT
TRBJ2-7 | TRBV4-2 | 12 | ASSQDKGGYEQY
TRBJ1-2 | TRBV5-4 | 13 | ASRPQGQGDYGYT
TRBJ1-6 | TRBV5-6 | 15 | ASSGGGGRSYNSPLH
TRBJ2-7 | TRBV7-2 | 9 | ASSSYYEQY
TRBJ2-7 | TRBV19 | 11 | ASSEQVRGEQY
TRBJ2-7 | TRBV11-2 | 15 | ASSLRFDRGFPYEQY
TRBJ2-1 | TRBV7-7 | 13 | ASSLGPGVNNEQF
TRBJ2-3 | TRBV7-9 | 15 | ASSIGLAGDYTDTQY
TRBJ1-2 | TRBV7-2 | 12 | ASSLGTTNYGYT
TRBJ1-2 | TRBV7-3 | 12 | ASSGRDANYGYT
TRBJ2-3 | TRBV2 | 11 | ASSERVTDTQY
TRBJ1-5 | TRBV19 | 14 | ASSIFLGEGNQPQH
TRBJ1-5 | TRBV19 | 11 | ASSWDSNQPQH
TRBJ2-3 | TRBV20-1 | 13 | SASRWGGGQDTQY